The clone carrying this TCR beta chain was counted once. What it binds is unknown. Assay used: immunoSEQ multiplex PCR; TCRdb lists only in-frame clones, some missing. In the table there are about 50,000 clones, 82% of which are singletons. The sort gate was single viable CD3+CD4+CD8-CD45RO+ cells for memory CD4+ T cells. Germline-derived CDR1 and CDR2 are SGHDT and YYEEEE. V was cut by 0 bases and J by 0 bases, with 13 bases left in between. The length of the CDR3 is 18 residues. This record belongs to a study of memory CD4+ T cells and cytomegalovirus serostatus. Whole-study context: Healthy Belgian adult donors included about nine CMV-positive and about two dozen CMV-negative people. Notes on the study in general: Each of 65 to 70 CMV-associated TCRbeta sequences occurred in one to five individuals. A US-trained random forest predicted CMV serostatus with median AUC around 0.9.

The chain has TRBV5-6 and TRBJ1-6; D ambiguous. Sequenced input: memory CD4+ T cells from blood. This receptor was obtained from an adult in good health and CMV-seronegative. CDR3 in DNA: TGTGCCAGCAGCTTGGATATCTCCCAGAGCTCCTATAATTCACCCCTCCACTTT. It specifies CASSLDISQSSYNSPLHF.